This T cell receptor beta chain emerged from a study of cytomegalovirus exposure and HLA in healthy donors (TCRdb year 2017). With regard to the full study: According to an earlier analysis of 587 of the donors, 200 million or so T cells yielded roughly 110 million unique TCR beta sequences and around 300 Gb of sequence data. An early release covering 550 to 700 HLA-typed donors comprised 250 to 350 gigabases of sequencing data and around 85 million unique TCR sequences. Of the roughly 400 genotyped donors, approximately 83% fell in the genetic ancestry cluster associated with self-reported Caucasian donors. The aim of the study was to test whether cataloging public T cell receptors could identify signatures of past pathogen exposure. Using immunosequencing, the study profiled T cell repertoires from 666 subjects and related those repertoires to cytomegalovirus serostatus. Besides the first cohort of some 670 subjects, a separate validation cohort made up of 120 or so different subjects was used. To predict cytomegalovirus infection status, the study combined high-throughput TCR immunosequencing, statistical association of individual TCRs with disease status, and machine learning. In a later analysis, previously published TCR beta repertoires from fewer than 750 donors were re-analyzed and high-resolution HLA genotyping was added so that TCR occurrence patterns could be studied. Rather than drawing on any new phenotypic data, the later analysis identified candidate immune exposures from TCR beta sequences and the way those sequences occurred across donors. To decide whether each TCR beta V gene segment behaved as functional or pseudogenic, an earlier analysis of fewer than 750 of the donors relied on high-throughput TCR beta sequencing. Alongside the repertoire data, information on donor age, sex, ethnicity and CMV serostatus was compiled. A later genetic analysis used genome-wide SNP genotypes for about three fifths of the 666 donors, treating that subset as a discovery cohort. Every repertoire in the discovery cohort had been generated on one and the same sequencing platform. HLA typing covered class I and class II loci at four-digit resolution. Typing coverage varied by locus: about 629-630 donors for A, B, C, DRB1 and DQB1; some 520 for DQA1; 600 to 610 for DPA1; about 450 for DPB1. Because of strong linkage in the cohort, roughly 5 DR-DQ haplotypes were treated as single units for association and clustering. Among a few hundred genotyped donors of the cohort, an average of around 240,000 unique TCR beta nucleotide sequences were sequenced per donor, about a sixth of them non-productive. General conclusions and limits of the study: Most CMV-associated TCR beta chains appeared to be HLA-restricted in a later analysis, and the HLA associations seemed to be driven largely by CMV exposure. The classifier was reported to diagnose cytomegalovirus status with high specificity and sensitivity in both the original and validation cohorts. At a false discovery rate of 0.05, a later analysis linked under 20,000 TCR beta sequences to specific HLA alleles. CMV serostatus was the only immune exposure information available for the cohort. Presence/absence analyses assumed roughly uniform sequencing depth across donors, an assumption that may not hold. Because HLA typing was unavailable for some donors at each locus, only the typed subset was used in association tests. Some IMGT-functional V segments, including TRBV6-2 and TRBV6-3, could not be told apart with the 87-base-pair reads, so those segments were excluded. Correlated functional status among segregating V segments might be attributable to linkage disequilibrium, but an unknown experimental factor could not be ruled out. Most TCR sequences were seen in very few donors, while some public TCRs were found in many individuals. An association between a missense DCLRE1C variant and V-gene and J-gene trimming of TCR beta chains was found in a later genetic analysis and replicated in an independent cohort. The study listed over 150 TCR beta chains as associated with cytomegalovirus. In a later analysis, TCR association rates were found to vary across HLA loci, with the most associated TCRs seen for DRB1 alleles and the fewest for HLA-C alleles. A further reported finding was that TCR beta sequences accurately predicted the HLA-A and HLA-B alleles for most subjects in the first cohort. Three of the identified cytomegalovirus-associated TCR beta chains were confirmed in vitro to be specific for cytomegalovirus antigens. A cluster of highly shared sequence variants was judged likely to represent a technical artifact of the sequencing pipeline. In a later analysis, HLA-associated TCR beta chains were found to be more clonally expanded and to have lower generation probabilities than equally common non-associated chains. In a later analysis, several top co-occurrence clusters were reported to appear linked to parvovirus B19, influenza, CMV and Epstein-Barr virus. Compared with the roughly 700-donor mean, donors in an Asian-associated ancestry cluster had fewer N-insertions in productive TCRs, according to a later genetic analysis. Roughly 15 rarely observed V segments, including chromosome 9 orphons, were excluded from the earlier analysis of 550 to 700 of the donors because counts were too low. Broadly in line with IMGT annotations, most TCR beta V segments showed up in productive rearrangements about 87% or about 30% of the time in an earlier analysis of approximately 600 of the donors. Assigning TCR associations to individual alleles was difficult when HLA alleles, especially DR and DQ, strongly co-occurred. The authors suggested that the approach could potentially be extended to other disease states and immunological phenotypes. In this cohort, only TCR beta chains were sequenced, and detectable features were limited by the absence of alpha or paired-chain data.

The cohort comprised approximately 700 healthy bone marrow donors. Cohort members were all nominally healthy when sampled, although unrecorded immune exposures were likely present. The donor tested CMV seropositive and was one of the 289 seropositive cohort members. A peripheral blood sample was collected from each donor, and TCR beta sequencing was performed on peripheral blood mononuclear cells. Genomic DNA was extracted from the blood cell samples with the Qiagen DNeasy Blood Extraction Kit. The germline V gene specifies LGHNA as CDR1 and YSLEER as CDR2. A distance of 18 bases separates the germline ends of V and J, which lose 5 bases and 6 bases respectively. From the cysteine through the phenylalanine, the CDR3 covers 15 amino acids. The CDR3 DNA has 45 bases and is translated from base 1. Preparation of the library involved the immunoSEQ multiplex PCR assay. For the multiplex PCR, a mixture combining 60 forward primers for TCR Vbeta segments and 13 reverse primers for TCR Jbeta segments was used. The CDR3 region of rearranged TCR beta genes was amplified from genomic DNA with a multiplex PCR assay. On the Illumina HiSeq System, the amplified TCR beta libraries were sequenced as 87-base-pair reads. As for the original processing: A later analysis counted tens of millions of unique TCR beta chains across the approximately 700 repertoires, and 10 million to 11 million of these chains were shared by at least two donors. To remove PCR and sequencing errors, raw reads were error-corrected and collapsed into unique sequences using a nearest-neighbor algorithm that merged closely related sequences. Alignment of CDR3 sequences to IMGT reference sequences was used to assign V, D and J gene segments. For a sequence to be retained, at least a six-nucleotide match to both a V gene segment and a J gene segment was required. A rearrangement counted as productive if the CDR3 had no stop codons and remained in frame with V and J, and every other rearrangement counted as non-productive. CDR3 was defined by IMGT convention, running from the second conserved V-encoded cysteine to the conserved J-encoded phenylalanine. Sequences without an unambiguous match to a single V gene segment were excluded from the earlier analysis of about 600 of the donors. In an earlier analysis of 587 of the donors, V segments were called functional above 56.7% productive rearrangements and were called segregating when the between-donor standard deviation exceeded 5%. To diagnose cytomegalovirus status from the catalog of TCR beta chain sequences, a statistical classification framework was built. In a later analysis, V and J genes were assigned by comparing TCR nucleotide sequences against IMGT/GENE-DB human TR gene sequences. A later analysis assigned CDR3 sequences and most-parsimonious VDJ recombination scenarios with the TCRdist pipeline. In a later analysis, each TCR beta chain was defined by its CDR3 amino acid sequence together with its V-gene family, and reads without a unique V-gene family were excluded. A later analysis removed roughly 590 highly shared, low-generation-probability nucleotide sequences to deal with suspected cross-contamination and a sequencing artifact. In a later analysis, a clonal expansion index was calculated for each public chain from normalized within-repertoire ranks of inferred template counts. Generation probabilities in a later analysis came from a VDJ recombination model fitted to out-of-frame rearrangements, and those results were checked against IGoR. A later analysis scored TCR-TCR, TCR-HLA and TCR-CMV co-occurrence with hypergeometric tests, applying a repertoire-size bias correction to TCR pairs. To estimate false discovery rates, a later analysis permuted the HLA or CMV assignments 20 times. In a later analysis, co-occurring TCRs were grouped with DBSCAN, and TCRdist sequence similarity was added when clustering was performed within HLA-allele-positive subsets. For co-occurrence clustering, repertoires with fewer than 30,000 or more than 120,000 public chains were excluded, along with about five repertoires with anomalous nucleotide sharing. TCRdb's version of the immuneACCESS table is confined to in-frame rearrangements and falls short of the full clone set. An unresolved V gene accounts for under half of the shortfall where checked; the remainder is of unknown origin. V, J and clone size derive from that table, while D and trimming were established from the DNA sequence. Here the sample has some 150,000 clones; over 75% occur a single time. The ten biggest clones cover about 5.6% of the sample.

About this clone: This clone's antigen is unknown. It has no much larger one-base neighbor in the sample; base qualities were not kept.

The rearranged chain carries TRBV4-3 and TRBJ2-3; matching of 5 bases hints at TRBD1 as the D gene. The specimen was PBMCs. This TCR was recovered from a man aged 30-40 years in good health and CMV-seropositive. The CDR3 loop reads CASSEQVLSFDTQYF. The sequence in DNA is TGCGCCAGCAGCGAACAGGTTTTATCATTTGATACGCAGTATTTT.